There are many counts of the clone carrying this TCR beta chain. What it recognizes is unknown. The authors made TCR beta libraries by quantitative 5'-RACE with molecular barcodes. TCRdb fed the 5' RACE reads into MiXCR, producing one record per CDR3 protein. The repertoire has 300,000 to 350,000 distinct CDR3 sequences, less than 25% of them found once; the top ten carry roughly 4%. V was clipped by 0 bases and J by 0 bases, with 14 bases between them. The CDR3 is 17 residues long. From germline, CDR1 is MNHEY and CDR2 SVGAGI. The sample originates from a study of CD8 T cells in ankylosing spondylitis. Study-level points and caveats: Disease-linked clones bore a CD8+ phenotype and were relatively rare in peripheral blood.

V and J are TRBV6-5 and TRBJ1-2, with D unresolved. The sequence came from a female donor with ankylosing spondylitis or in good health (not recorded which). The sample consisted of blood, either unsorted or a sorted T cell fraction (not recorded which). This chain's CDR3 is CASSYSKHSHANYGYTF. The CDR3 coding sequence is TGTGCCAGCAGTTACTCGAAACACAGCCATGCTAACTATGGCTACACCTTC.